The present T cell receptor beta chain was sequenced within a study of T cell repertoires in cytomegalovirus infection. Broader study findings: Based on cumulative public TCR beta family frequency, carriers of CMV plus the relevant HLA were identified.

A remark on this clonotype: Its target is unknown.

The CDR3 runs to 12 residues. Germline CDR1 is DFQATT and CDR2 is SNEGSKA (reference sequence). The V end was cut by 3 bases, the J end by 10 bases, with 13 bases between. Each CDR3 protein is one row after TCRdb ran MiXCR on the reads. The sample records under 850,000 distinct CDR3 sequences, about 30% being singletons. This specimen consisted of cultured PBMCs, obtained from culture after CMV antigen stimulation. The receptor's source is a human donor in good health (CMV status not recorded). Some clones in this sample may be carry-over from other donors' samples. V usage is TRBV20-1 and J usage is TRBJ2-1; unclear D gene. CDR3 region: CSARVPVREQFF. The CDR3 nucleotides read TGCAGTGCTAGGGTCCCAGTTAGAGAGCAGTTCTTC.